The clone carrying this T cell receptor (beta chain) was counted ten times or more. Its target is not known. Amplification yielded TCR beta CDR3 regions, with RNA transcripts as the source. RT-PCR in the first round (using the HTBI primer set) targeted the TCR CDR3. MiXCR, run by TCRdb on the multiplex PCR reads, gives a single entry per CDR3 protein. The data contain roughly 280,000 distinct CDR3 sequences, more than 15% of them singletons. This entry comes from a study of T cells in Graves' hyperthyroidism and ophthalmopathy. General observations from the study: Ophthalmopathy was told apart from stable hyperthyroidism by a 13 V-J model. Most clonotypes expanded in the thyroid (above 0.001) were also present in blood.

Reasons for excluding patients were uncontrolled infection, other autoimmune disease, pregnancy or lactation. Deletions cut 7 bases from V and 5 bases from J, with 17 bases between. The length of the CDR3 is 15 residues. Per germline, CDR1 KGHSH and CDR2 LQKENI. The V gene is TRBV18, the J gene TRBJ1-4, with unresolved D. The TCR originated in a woman aged 55 to 70 with Graves' ophthalmopathy. The sequencing sample was made of blood. CDR3 sequence (DNA): TGTGCCAGCTTCCTGACGGACCCTTCAAATGAAAAACTGTTTTTT. It is translated as CASFLTDPSNEKLFF.